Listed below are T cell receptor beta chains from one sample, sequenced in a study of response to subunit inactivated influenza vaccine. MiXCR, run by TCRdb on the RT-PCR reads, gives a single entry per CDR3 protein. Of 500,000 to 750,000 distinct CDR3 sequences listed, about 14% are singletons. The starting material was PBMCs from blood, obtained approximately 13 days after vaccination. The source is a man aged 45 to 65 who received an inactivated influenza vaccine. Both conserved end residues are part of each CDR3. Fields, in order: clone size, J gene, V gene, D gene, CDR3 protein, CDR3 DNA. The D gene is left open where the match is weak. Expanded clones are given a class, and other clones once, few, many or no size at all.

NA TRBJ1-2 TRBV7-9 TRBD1 CASSSRAPTGGVGYTF TGTGCCAGCAGCTCAAGAGCCCCGACAGGGGGAGTAGGCTACACCTTC
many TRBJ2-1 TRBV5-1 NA CASSSDRNNEQFF TGCGCCAGCAGCTCGGACAGAAACAATGAGCAGTTCTTC
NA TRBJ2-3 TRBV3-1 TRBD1 CASSRGTGGTDTQYF TGTGCCAGCAGCCGGGGTACAGGGGGCACAGATACGCAGTATTTT
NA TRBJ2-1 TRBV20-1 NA CSAFSGPSREQFF TGCAGTGCTTTTAGTGGACCGAGTAGGGAGCAGTTCTTC
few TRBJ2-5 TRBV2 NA CASSVNRGQETQYF TGTGCCAGCAGTGTCAACCGAGGACAAGAGACCCAGTACTTC
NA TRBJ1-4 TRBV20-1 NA CSARSEQSEKLFF TGCAGTGCTAGGTCAGAACAGAGCGAAAAACTGTTTTTT
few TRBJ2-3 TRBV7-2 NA CASSFGGFRTDTQYF TGTGCCAGCAGCTTTGGGGGGTTTCGGACAGATACGCAGTATTTT
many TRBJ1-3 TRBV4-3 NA CASSHTSGNTIYF TGCGCCAGCAGCCACACCTCTGGAAACACCATATATTTT
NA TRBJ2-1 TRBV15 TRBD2 CATGLAGGVQFF TGTGCCACCGGACTAGCGGGGGGGGTGCAGTTCTTC
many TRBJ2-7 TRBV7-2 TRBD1 CASSLGPTGVSYEQYF TGTGCCAGCAGCTTAGGCCCGACAGGGGTATCCTACGAGCAGTACTTC
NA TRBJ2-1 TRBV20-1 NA CSARAPAENEQFF TGCAGTGCTAGAGCCCCGGCGGAAAATGAGCAGTTCTTC
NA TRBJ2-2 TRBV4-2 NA CASSHVGVSTGELFF TGTGCCAGCAGCCACGTCGGTGTTAGCACCGGGGAGCTGTTTTTT
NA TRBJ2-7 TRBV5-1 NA CASSLEVSLYEQYF TGCGCCAGCAGCTTGGAGGTCTCCCTCTACGAGCAGTACTTC
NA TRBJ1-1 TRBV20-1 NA CSAGLLNTEAFF TGCAGTGCTGGTTTGTTAAACACTGAAGCTTTCTTT
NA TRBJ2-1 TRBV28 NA CASRAEYYNEQFF TGTGCCAGCCGGGCCGAGTACTACAATGAGCAGTTCTTC
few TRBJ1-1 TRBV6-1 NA CASNTPIGSLGAFF TGTGCCAGCAACACACCAATAGGGTCCCTGGGAGCTTTCTTT
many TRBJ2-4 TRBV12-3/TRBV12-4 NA CASSSDHKNIQYF TGTGCCAGCAGCTCCGATCATAAAAACATTCAGTACTTC
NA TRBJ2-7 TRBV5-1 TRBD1 CASSFRDRGGHEQYF TGCGCCAGCAGCTTCCGGGACAGGGGAGGCCACGAGCAGTACTTC
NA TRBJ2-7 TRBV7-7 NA CASSRGPGTYEQYF TGTGCCAGCAGCCGGGGGCCCGGTACCTACGAGCAGTACTTC
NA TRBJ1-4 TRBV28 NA CASSPPRGKLFF TGTGCCAGCAGTCCCCCCCGCGGAAAACTGTTTTTT
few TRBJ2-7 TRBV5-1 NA CASSLGFQGVYEQYF TGCGCCAGCAGCTTGGGTTTCCAGGGAGTCTACGAGCAGTACTTC
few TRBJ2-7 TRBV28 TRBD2 CASSFWGASGKYEQYF TGTGCCAGCAGTTTTTGGGGGGCTAGCGGGAAGTACGAGCAGTACTTC
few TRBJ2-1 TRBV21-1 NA CASSKPSPWVEQFF TGTGCCAGCAGCAAGCCGTCTCCATGGGTTGAGCAGTTCTTC
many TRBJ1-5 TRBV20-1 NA CSARDIYSNQPQHF TGCAGTGCTAGGGACATCTATAGCAATCAGCCCCAGCATTTT
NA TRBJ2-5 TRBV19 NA CASSYGTSQETQYF TGTGCCAGTAGTTACGGGACATCTCAAGAGACCCAGTACTTC
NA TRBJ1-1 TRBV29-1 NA CSVVGGAGAFF TGCAGCGTTGTCGGGGGCGCTGGAGCTTTCTTT
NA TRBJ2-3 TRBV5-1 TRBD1 CASSSVQGAGTDTQFF TGCGCCAGCAGCTCGGTACAGGGGGCGGGCACAGATACGCAGTTTTTT
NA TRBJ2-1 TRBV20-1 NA CSARDYGGRVNEQFF TGCAGTGCTAGAGATTATGGGGGAAGGGTCAATGAGCAGTTCTTC
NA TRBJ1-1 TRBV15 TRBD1 CATTKDRLLGTEAFF TGTGCCACTACGAAGGACAGGCTGCTCGGCACTGAAGCTTTCTTT
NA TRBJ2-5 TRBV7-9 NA CASSLSQLIMGQETQYF TGTGCCAGCAGCTTAAGCCAGCTCATCATGGGACAAGAGACCCAGTACTTC
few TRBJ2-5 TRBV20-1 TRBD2 CSARTSGVKTQYF TGCAGTGCTCGGACTAGCGGGGTTAAGACCCAGTACTTC
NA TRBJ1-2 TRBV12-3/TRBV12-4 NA CASSLSGPYGYTF TGTGCCAGCAGTTTGTCCGGGCCTTATGGCTACACCTTC
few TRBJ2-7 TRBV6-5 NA CASSYSPLDRTYEQYF TGTGCCAGCAGTTACTCTCCGCTCGACAGGACCTACGAGCAGTACTTC
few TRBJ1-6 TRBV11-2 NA CASSLESYNSPLHF TGTGCCAGCAGCTTAGAGTCTTATAATTCACCCCTCCACTTT
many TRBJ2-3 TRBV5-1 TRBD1 CASSLAGTGGTDTQYF TGCGCCAGCAGCTTGGCCGGGACAGGGGGCACAGATACGCAGTATTTT
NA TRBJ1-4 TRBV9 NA CASSGDGGQYEKLFF TGTGCCAGCAGCGGCGATGGGGGGCAATATGAAAAACTGTTTTTT
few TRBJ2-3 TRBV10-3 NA CAIKLAQRVDTQYF TGTGCCATCAAATTAGCACAAAGGGTAGATACGCAGTATTTT
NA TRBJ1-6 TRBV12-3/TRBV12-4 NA CASSSSRGYNSPLHF TGTGCCAGCAGTTCATCTAGGGGGTATAATTCACCCCTCCACTTT
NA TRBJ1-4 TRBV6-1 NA CASSEHVVEKLFF TGTGCCAGCAGTGAACATGTCGTTGAAAAACTGTTTTTT
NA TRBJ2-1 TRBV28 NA CASSLRLQRPYNEQFF TGTGCCAGCAGTTTAAGGTTGCAGCGACCCTACAATGAGCAGTTCTTC
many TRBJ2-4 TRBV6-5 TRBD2 CASSSPGLHQNIQYF TGTGCCAGCAGTTCCCCGGGACTACACCAAAACATTCAGTACTTC
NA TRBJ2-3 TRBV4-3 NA CASSQDHFSTDTQYF TGCGCCAGCAGCCAAGACCATTTTAGCACAGATACGCAGTATTTT
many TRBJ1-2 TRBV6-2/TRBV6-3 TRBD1 CASRSTGGYGYTF TGTGCCAGCAGATCTACAGGGGGCTATGGCTACACCTTC
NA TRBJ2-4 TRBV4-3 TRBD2 CASSQEGGGLAKNIQYF TGCGCCAGCAGCCAAGAAGGCGGGGGGCTAGCCAAAAACATTCAGTACTTC
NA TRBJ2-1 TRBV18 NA CASSLSSGFNEQFF TGTGCCAGCTCACTAAGTTCGGGCTTCAATGAGCAGTTCTTC
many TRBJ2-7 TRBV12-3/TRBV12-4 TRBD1 CASSPRQGTSYEQYF TGTGCCAGCAGTCCCAGACAGGGGACCTCCTACGAGCAGTACTTC
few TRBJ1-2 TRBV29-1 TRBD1 CSVEDHSGQGGVSLGGYTF TGCAGCGTTGAAGATCACTCAGGACAGGGGGGTGTATCTTTAGGTGGCTACACCTTC
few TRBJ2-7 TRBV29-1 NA CSVELGGDEQYF TGCAGCGTTGAACTGGGTGGCGACGAGCAGTACTTC
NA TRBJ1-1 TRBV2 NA CASTPGYNTEAFF TGTGCCAGCACGCCAGGGTATAACACTGAAGCTTTCTTT
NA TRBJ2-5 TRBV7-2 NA CASSSRVEETQYF TGTGCCAGCAGCTCCAGGGTAGAGGAGACCCAGTACTTC
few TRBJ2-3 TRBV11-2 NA CASSLSGHDTQYF TGTGCCAGCAGCTTATCAGGTCACGATACGCAGTATTTT
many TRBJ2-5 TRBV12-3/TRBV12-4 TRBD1 CASSRQGRETQYF TGTGCCAGCAGTCGACAGGGGAGGGAGACCCAGTACTTC
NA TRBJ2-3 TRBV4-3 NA CASSPTSSTDTQCF TGCGCCAGCAGCCCTACAAGTAGCACAGATACGCAGTGTTTT
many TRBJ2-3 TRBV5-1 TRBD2 CASSLGTGGDTQYF TGCGCCAGCAGCTTGGGAACGGGGGGAGATACGCAGTATTTT
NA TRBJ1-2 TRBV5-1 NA CASSLEGTRGYTF TGCGCCAGCAGCTTGGAGGGGACGAGGGGCTACACCTTC